These 13 T cell receptor beta chains originate from one sample sequenced in a study of shared clonotypes between healthy human individuals. Using immunoSEQ multiplex PCR, the repertoire was profiled, and TCRdb retains in-frame clones only, with some absent. The sample has about 820,000 clones, more than 85% seen once. Positive CCR7 selection of CD45RO-negative cells yielded the naive CD8 cells, and terminally differentiated effector memory CD45RA+ cells were excluded. The sequenced sample consisted of naive CD8+ T cells sorted from blood. Receptor source: a man in his thirties or forties in good health.

This chain links TRBV9 with TRBJ2-7, with a weak D call TRBD2 (6 bases). Trimming removed 4 bases at V and 5 bases at J, with 16 bases between. The germline CDR1 and CDR2 sequences are SGDLS and YYNGEE. The CDR3 is 14 residues long. The CDR3 DNA is TGTGCCAGCAGCCCCGGGGGTAGAGTCCACGAGCAGTACTTC. It codes for CASSPGGRVHEQYF.

The J gene is TRBJ2-1, the V gene TRBV7-3; the match to TRBD2 covers 9 bases. The V gene's germline CDR1 is SGHTA and CDR2 FQGTGA. CDR3 length: 17 amino acids. V lost 1 base, J lost 8 bases, and 12 bases stayed unmatched. CDR3 in amino acids: CASSLIAAGGLGHEQFF. CDR3 DNA sequence: TGTGCCAGCAGCTTAATTGCGGCGGGAGGGCTAGGGCATGAGCAGTTCTTC.

The rearrangement links TRBV2 to TRBJ1-1; TRBD1 might be the D (5 bases). CDR3 length: 16 amino acids. Germline-derived CDR1 and CDR2 are SNHLY and FYNNEI. The ends were cut back, 6 bases at V and 1 base at J, with 18 bases in the middle. This chain's CDR3 is CASSLGQLRGNTEAFF. Written as DNA, the CDR3 is TGTGCCAGCAGCCTTGGACAACTAAGAGGGAACACTGAAGCTTTCTTT.

Notes on this clone: This specimen includes other DNA sequences encoding the same CDR3. The gene calls are TRBV28 and TRBJ1-5; tentatively, D is TRBD1 (6 bases). CDR1 is MDHEN, CDR2 SYDVKM, per germline. The CDR3 is 14 residues long. V was pared by 6 bases and J by 9 bases, with 18 bases between. The CDR3 protein is CASSPQGLWWPQHF. CDR3 DNA: TGTGCCAGCAGCCCACAGGGTCTCTGGTGGCCCCAGCATTTT.

With respect to this clone: At the DNA level, this CDR3 is encoded by other sequences in the same sample as well. The chain joins TRBV29-1 to TRBJ2-1; possible D gene TRBD1, 5 bases. The CDR3 is 11 residues long. CDR1 is SQVTM, CDR2 ANQGSEA, per germline. Between the trimmed V and J ends, which lost 4 bases and 5 bases, there was a span of 6 bases. DNA for the CDR3: TGCAGCGTTGCCAGGGACAATGAGCAGTTCTTC. It is translated as CSVARDNEQFF.

This clone has only one observation. The V gene is TRBV4-1, the J gene TRBJ1-2; D is possibly TRBD1 (5 bases). V gave up 4 bases and J gave up 7 bases, with 16 bases separating them. Germline CDR1 reads MGHRA; CDR2 reads YSYEKL. CDR3 length: 14 residues. CDR3 sequence (DNA): TGCGCCAGCAGCCCCCTTTCAGGGCTGAGTGGCTACACCTTC. Its translation: CASSPLSGLSGYTF.

The chain joins TRBV7-9 to TRBJ2-1; 7 nucleotides line up with TRBD1. J was trimmed by 6 bases and V by 1 base; bases with no gene match: 6. Per the germline V gene, CDR1 is SEHNR and CDR2 is FQNEAQ (reference sequence). The CDR3 consists of 15 residues. CDR3 sequence reads: CASSLGQGFPNEQFF. The CDR3 coding sequence is TGTGCCAGCAGCTTAGGACAGGGATTCCCCAATGAGCAGTTCTTC.

The chain couples TRBV6-5 to TRBJ2-7, with no clear D. V lost 0 bases and J 3 bases, leaving 12 bases between the germline ends. Germline V CDR1 and CDR2: MNHEY, SVGAGI. The CDR3 length is 15 residues. The CDR3 region is CASSYSKPLDYEQYF. DNA of the CDR3: TGTGCCAGCAGTTACTCGAAACCGTTGGACTACGAGCAGTACTTC.

In its sample, this clone was seen a few times. The chain joins TRBV27 to TRBJ2-4; 10 bases map to TRBD1. The CDR3 consists of 14 residues. Germline CDR1 MNHEY, CDR2 SMNVEV (reference sequence). V dropped 6 bases and J dropped 8; count of bases not matched to a gene: 7. CDR3 amino acids: CASSSGTGVDIQYF. As DNA, the CDR3 is TGTGCCAGCAGCTCCGGGACAGGGGTGGACATTCAGTACTTC.

This clone was picked up a small number of times. The rearrangement joins TRBV7-9 to TRBJ2-7; 13 bases align to TRBD2. The CDR3 is 15 residues long. Germline CDR1 SEHNR, CDR2 FQNEAQ (reference sequence). Germline trimming cut 5 bases from V and 4 bases from J; bases unmatched to any gene: 5. In nucleotides, the CDR3 is TGTGCCAGCAGCCCCCGGACTAGCGGGAGATACGAGCAGTACTTC. This gives the protein CASSPRTSGRYEQYF.

The genes are TRBV7-8 and TRBJ1-1, with TRBD1 matching 8 bases. Germline trimming cut 2 bases from V and 1 base from J; bases unmatched to any gene: 6. The CDR3 covers 16 residues. Germline assignment: CDR1 SGHVS and CDR2 FQNEAQ. The chain's CDR3 is CASSLMTGVKNTEAFF. The CDR3 DNA follows: TGTGCCAGCAGCTTAATGACAGGGGTAAAGAACACTGAAGCTTTCTTT.

V gene TRBV28 combines with J gene TRBJ2-3; 13 bases match TRBD2. Germline lookup yields CDR1 MDHEN and CDR2 SYDVKM. V shed 5 bases, J shed 0 bases, and the junction held 2 bases outside the gene matches. The length of the CDR3 is 16 residues. CDR3 nucleotides: TGTGCCAGCAGTCGGACTAGCGGGGGAAGCACAGATACGCAGTATTTT. It encodes CASSRTSGGSTDTQYF.

The V call is TRBV9, the J call TRBJ2-1; D might be TRBD2 (6 bases). The V gene lost 0 bases and the J gene lost 2 bases, with 9 bases spanning the gap. The CDR3 has 15 amino acids. The germline gives CDR1 SGDLS, CDR2 YYNGEE. The CDR3 here is CASSVAGETYNEQFF. Written as DNA, the CDR3 is TGTGCCAGCAGCGTAGCGGGAGAAACCTACAATGAGCAGTTCTTC.